The clone carrying this TCR beta chain was seen many times. The length of the CDR3 is 12 residues. Trimming pared 5 bases from V and 9 bases from J, leaving 11 bases between. Per the germline V gene, CDR1 is SNHLY and CDR2 is FYNNEI. These data are taken from a study of T cells in Graves' hyperthyroidism and ophthalmopathy. The study based diagnoses on clinical symptoms, serum thyroxine and TRAb, thyroid ultrasound and orbital computed tomography. There were TCR beta CDR3 regions amplified from RNA transcripts. First-round RT-PCR targeting the TCR CDR3 was performed with the HTBI primer set. In TCRdb, the multiplex PCR reads were re-called with MiXCR into one record per CDR3 protein. The sample consists of 730,000 or so distinct CDR3 sequences, about 17% of them appearing once.

The source is a woman aged 45-59 years with Graves' hyperthyroidism that later progressed to Graves' ophthalmopathy. The chain has TRBV2 and TRBJ1-5; unclear D gene. The specimen sequenced was blood. In DNA form, the CDR3 reads TGTGCCAGCAGTTTCAAGGTCATGCCCCAGCATTTT. This translates into CASSFKVMPQHF.